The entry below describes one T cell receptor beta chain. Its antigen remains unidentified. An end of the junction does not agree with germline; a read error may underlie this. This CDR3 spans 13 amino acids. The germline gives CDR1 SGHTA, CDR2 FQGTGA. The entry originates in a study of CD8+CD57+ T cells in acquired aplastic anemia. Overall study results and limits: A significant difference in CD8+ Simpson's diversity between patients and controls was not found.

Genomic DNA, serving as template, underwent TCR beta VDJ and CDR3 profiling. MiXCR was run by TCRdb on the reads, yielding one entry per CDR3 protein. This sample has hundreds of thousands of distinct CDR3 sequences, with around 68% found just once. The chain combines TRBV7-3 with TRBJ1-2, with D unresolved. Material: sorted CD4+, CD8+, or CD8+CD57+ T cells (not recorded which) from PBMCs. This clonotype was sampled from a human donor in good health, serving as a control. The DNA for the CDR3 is TGTGCCAGCAGCTTGGTTACAGACAATGAGCAGTCCTTC. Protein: CASSLVTDNEQSF.